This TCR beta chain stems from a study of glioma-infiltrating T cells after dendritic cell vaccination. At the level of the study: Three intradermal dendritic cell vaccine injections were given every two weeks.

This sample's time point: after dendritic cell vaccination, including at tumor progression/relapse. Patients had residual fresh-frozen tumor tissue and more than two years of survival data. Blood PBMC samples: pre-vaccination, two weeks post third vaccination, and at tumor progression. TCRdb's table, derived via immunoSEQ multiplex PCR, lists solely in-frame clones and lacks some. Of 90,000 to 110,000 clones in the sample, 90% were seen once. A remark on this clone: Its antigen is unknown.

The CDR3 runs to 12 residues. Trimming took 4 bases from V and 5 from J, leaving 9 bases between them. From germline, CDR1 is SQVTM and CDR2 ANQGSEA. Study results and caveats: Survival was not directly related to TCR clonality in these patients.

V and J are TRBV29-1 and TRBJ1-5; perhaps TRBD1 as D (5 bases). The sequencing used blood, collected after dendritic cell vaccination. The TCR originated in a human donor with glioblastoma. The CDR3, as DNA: TGCAGCGTTGGGAGGGACGATCAGCCCCAGCATTTT. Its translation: CSVGRDDQPQHF.